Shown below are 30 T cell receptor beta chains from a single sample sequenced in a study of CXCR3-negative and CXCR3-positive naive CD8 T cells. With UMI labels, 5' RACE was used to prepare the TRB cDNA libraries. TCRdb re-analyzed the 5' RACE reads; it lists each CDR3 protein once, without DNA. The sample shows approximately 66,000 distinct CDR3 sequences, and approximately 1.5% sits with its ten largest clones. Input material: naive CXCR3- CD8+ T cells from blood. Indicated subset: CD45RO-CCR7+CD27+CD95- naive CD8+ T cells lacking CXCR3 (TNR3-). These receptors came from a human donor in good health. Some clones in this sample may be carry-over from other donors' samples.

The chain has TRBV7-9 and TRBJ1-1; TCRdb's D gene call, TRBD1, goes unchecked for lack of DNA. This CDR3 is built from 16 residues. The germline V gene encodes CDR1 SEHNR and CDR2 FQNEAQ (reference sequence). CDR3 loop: CASSVGGGTVNTEAFF.

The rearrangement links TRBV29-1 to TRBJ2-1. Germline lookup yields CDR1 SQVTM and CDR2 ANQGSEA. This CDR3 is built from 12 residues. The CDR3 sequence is CSVDRGINEQFF.

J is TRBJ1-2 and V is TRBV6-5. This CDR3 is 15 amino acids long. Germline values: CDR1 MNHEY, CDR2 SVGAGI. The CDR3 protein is CASSYSSTVGGGYTF.

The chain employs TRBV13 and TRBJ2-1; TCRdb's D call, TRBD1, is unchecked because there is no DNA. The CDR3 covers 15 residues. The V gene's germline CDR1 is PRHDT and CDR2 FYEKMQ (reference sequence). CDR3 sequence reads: CASSPESRRGHEQFF.

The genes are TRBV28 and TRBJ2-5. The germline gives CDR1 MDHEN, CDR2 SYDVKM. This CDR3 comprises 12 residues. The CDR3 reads CASSPVLETQYF.

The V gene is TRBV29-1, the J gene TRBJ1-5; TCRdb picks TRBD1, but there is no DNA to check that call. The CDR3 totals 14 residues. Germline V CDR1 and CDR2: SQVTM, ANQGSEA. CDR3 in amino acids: CSVRTGGFSQPQHF. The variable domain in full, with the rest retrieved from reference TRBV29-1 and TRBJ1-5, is SAVISQKPSRDICQRGTSLTIQCQVDSQVTMMFWYRQQPGQSLTLIATANQGSEATYESGFVIDKFPISRPNLTFSTLTVSNMSPEDSSIYLCSVRTGGFSQPQHFGDGTRLSIL.

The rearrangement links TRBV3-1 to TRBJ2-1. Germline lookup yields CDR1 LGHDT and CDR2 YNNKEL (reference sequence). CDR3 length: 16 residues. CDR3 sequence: CASSPQTWGSYNEQFF.

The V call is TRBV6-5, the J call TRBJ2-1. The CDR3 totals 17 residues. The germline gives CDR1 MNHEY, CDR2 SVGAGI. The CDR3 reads CASSILGSRSPYNEQFF.

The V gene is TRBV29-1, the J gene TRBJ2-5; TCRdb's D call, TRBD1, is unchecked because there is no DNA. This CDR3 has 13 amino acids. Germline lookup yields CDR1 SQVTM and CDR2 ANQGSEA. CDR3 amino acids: CSVIKGAEETQYF.

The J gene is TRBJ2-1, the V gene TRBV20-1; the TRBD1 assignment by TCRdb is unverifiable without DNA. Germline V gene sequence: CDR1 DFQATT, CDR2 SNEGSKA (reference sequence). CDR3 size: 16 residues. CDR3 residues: CSARDIGGSSYNEQFF.

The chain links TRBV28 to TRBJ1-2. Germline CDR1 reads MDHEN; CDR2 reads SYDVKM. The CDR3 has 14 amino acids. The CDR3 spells CASSYSGPLDGYTF.

CDR3 sequence: CASSLAGLSAGANVLTF. The chain has TRBV7-9 and TRBJ2-6. This CDR3 is 17 amino acids long. CDR1 and CDR2 from the germline V gene are SEHNR and FQNEAQ (reference sequence).

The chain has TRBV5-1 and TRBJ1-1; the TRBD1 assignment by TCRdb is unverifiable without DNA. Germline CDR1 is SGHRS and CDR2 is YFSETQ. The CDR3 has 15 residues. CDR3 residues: CASSLAGQANTEAFF.

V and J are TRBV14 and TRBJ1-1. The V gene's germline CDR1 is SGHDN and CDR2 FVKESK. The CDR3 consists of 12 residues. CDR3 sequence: CASSQVPTEAFF.

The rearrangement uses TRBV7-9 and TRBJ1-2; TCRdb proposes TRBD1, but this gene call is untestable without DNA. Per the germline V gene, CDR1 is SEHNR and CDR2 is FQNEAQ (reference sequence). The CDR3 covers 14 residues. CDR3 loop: CASSLAPDSYGYTF.

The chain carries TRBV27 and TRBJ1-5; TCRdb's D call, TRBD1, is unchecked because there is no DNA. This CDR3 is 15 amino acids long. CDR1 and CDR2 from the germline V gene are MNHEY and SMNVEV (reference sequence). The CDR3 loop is CASSLSPQGNQPQHF.

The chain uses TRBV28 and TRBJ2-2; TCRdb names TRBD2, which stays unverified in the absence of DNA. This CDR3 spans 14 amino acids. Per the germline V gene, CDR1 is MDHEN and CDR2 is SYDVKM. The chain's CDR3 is CACKRVFDTGELFF.

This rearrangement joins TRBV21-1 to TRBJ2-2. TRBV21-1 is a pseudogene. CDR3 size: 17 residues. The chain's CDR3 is CASSKGTQAPNTGELFF.

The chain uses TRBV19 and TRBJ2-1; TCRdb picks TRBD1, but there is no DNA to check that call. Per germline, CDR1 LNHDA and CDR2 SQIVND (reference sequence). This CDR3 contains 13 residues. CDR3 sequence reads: CASSIGQYNEQFF.

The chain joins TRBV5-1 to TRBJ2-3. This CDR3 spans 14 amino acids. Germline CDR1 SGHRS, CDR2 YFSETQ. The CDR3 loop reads CASSLERIADTQYF.

CDR3 protein: CASSLNPLDRDSNYGYTF. The chain employs TRBV28 and TRBJ1-2; TCRdb's D gene call, TRBD1, goes unchecked for lack of DNA. CDR3 size: 18 residues. CDR1 MDHEN and CDR2 SYDVKM come from the germline V gene.

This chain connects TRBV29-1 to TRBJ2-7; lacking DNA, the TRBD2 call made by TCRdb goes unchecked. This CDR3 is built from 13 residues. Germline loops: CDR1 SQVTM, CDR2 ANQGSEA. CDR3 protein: CSVPGDWQGEQYF.

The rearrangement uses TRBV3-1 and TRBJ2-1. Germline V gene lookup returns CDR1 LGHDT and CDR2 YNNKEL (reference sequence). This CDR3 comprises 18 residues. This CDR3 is CASSQVLASGRPDNEQFF.

The CDR3 protein is CASSYTGDPLNEQFF. The rearrangement links TRBV7-9 to TRBJ2-1; there is no DNA to check the TCRdb D call of TRBD1. The CDR3 spans 15 residues. Looked up from germline, CDR1 is SEHNR and CDR2 is FQNEAQ (reference sequence).

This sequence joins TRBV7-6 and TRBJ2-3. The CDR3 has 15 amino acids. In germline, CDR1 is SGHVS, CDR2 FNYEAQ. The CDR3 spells CASSLSGSSTDTQYF.

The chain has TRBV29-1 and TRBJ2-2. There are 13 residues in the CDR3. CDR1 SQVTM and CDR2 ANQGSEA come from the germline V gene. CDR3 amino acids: CSDLDLNTGELFF.

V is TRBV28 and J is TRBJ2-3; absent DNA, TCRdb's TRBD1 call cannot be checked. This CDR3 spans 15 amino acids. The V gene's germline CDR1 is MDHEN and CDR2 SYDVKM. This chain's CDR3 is CASSSSGTSTDTQYF.

The CDR3: CSVEVRGLQETQYF. The rearrangement joins TRBV29-1 to TRBJ2-5; absent DNA, TCRdb's TRBD2 call cannot be checked. Germline CDR1 reads SQVTM; CDR2 reads ANQGSEA. This CDR3 comprises 14 residues.

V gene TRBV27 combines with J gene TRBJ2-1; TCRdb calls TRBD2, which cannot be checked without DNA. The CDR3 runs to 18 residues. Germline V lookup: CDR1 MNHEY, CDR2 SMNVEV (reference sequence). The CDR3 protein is CASRHPGLAGGGHNAQFF.

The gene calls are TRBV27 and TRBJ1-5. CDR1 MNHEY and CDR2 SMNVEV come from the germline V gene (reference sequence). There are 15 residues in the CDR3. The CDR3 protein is CASTSFAKLGEPQHF.